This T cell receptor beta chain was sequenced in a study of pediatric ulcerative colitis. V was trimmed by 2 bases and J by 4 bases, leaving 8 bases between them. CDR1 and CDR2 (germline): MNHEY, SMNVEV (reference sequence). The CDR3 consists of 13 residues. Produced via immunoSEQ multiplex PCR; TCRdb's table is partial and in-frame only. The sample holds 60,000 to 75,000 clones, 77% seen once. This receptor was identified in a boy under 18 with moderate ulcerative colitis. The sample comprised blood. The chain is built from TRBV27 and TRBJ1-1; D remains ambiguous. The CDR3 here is CASSLVPRTEAFF. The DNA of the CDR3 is TGTGCCAGCAGTTTAGTCCCCCGCACTGAAGCTTTCTTT.